This T cell receptor (beta chain) stems from a study of blood T cells in healthy people across ages (dated by TCRdb to the mid-2010s). Regarding the complete study: In model experiments, template switching captured about one uniquely barcoded TCR beta cDNA molecule for every two T cells. Using deep sequencing normalized with unique cDNA molecular identifiers, the study measured how TCR beta repertoire diversity changes with age. Donors were grouped into four age groups: young (average 16 years), middle-aged (about 40), aged (approximately 58) and long-lived (approximately 78). Donors of different ages were randomly distributed across sequencing lanes to avoid experimental bias. For two donors (one aged 18 to 29 and one aged 80 or older), the study analyzed two additional independent replicas of 1 million unique cDNA reads from the same blood draw.

The donors were a few dozen Caucasian individuals from Russia, aged 6 to 90 years, who were systemically healthy. Each donor gave 8 to 10 milliliters of peripheral blood, drawn into EDTA-treated Vacutainer tubes. Ficoll-Paque density-gradient centrifugation was used to isolate PBMCs, with at least 7 million per sample. Trizol reagent was used to extract total RNA from the PBMCs, yielding at least 5 micrograms per sample. For every donor, flow cytometry on a PBMC aliquot measured the percentage of naive CD45RAhigh/CD27high T cells. On this clonotype itself: What antigen it recognizes has not been identified. Base qualities are not at hand, and no much larger clone is one base apart.

Libraries were prepared through 5' RACE. The sequencing machine was an Illumina HiSeq 2500. A second PCR of roughly 6 to 11 cycles was performed with a sample-barcoded 5' primer and a J-beta primer mix. A template-switch 5' adaptor carrying 12 random nucleotides introduced a unique molecular identifier onto each TCR beta cDNA molecule. Each sample yielded at least 2.5 million CDR3-containing paired-end reads. The Mint cDNA synthesis kit, primed by a TRBC-specific oligonucleotide, was used to synthesize first-strand cDNA from all RNA. Following uracil-DNA glycosylase treatment, all cDNA underwent a first 18-cycle PCR with the universal primers M1SS and BC2_uni_R. As for how the authors treated the data: Normalization of each sample was performed by random selection of 1 million high-quality reads, each carrying a distinct molecular identifier. Instead of being binned into consensus sequences, reads that shared molecular identifiers were thrown out. MiTCR, run with a Q25 quality threshold and the strictest error-elimination algorithm, handled CDR3 identification, clonotype clustering and error correction. A nonparametric unseen species model using Euler transformation provided a lower-bound estimate of total TCR beta diversity. TCRdb redid the processing of the public reads, applying fastp at Q25 and MiXCR, and retained in-frame beta chains. CDR3 protein duplicates are merged, each entry listing the most common genes and DNA. The V and J calls reflect TCRdb's pipeline rather than the authors' work. This sample holds about 1.1 million distinct CDR3 sequences; around two fifths were observed only once. Around 14% of the sample rests with the top ten.

Results and caveats for the whole study, not just this receptor: Compared with the aged group, the long-lived group had more naive CD4+ T cells, fewer expanded clones and increased TCR diversity, a pattern suggesting age selection. As age increased, observed TCR beta diversity per million T cells dropped in a roughly linear way, and a significant reduction was already evident by age around 41. Estimates of total diversity based on one million sequenced T cells were considered lower bounds and underestimates. Donor CMV infection status was unknown, potentially confounding age-related changes in expanded clonotypes. Observed TCR beta diversity correlated strongly with the percentage of naive T cells measured by flow cytometry. Because profiling used bulk unsorted PBMCs, naive and antigen-experienced compartments could not be compared conclusively.

The germline V gene (reference sequence) sets CDR1 to DFQATT and CDR2 to SNEGSKA. The CDR3 starts with the cysteine, ends with the phenylalanine, and has 15 residues. The only DNA kept is the CDR3, 45 bases in frame from the first base. The junction shows trimming of 2 bases on V and 1 base on J, and the gene matches do not reach 6 bases of it. The rearranged segments are TRBV20-1 and TRBJ1-1; 8 of the junction bases match TRBD1. Specimen: blood. This TCR came from a man between 18 and 29 years old in good health. The CDR3 region reads CSARHGQGPNTEAFF. The nucleotide sequence is given as TGCAGTGCTAGACATGGACAGGGACCGAACACTGAAGCTTTCTTT.